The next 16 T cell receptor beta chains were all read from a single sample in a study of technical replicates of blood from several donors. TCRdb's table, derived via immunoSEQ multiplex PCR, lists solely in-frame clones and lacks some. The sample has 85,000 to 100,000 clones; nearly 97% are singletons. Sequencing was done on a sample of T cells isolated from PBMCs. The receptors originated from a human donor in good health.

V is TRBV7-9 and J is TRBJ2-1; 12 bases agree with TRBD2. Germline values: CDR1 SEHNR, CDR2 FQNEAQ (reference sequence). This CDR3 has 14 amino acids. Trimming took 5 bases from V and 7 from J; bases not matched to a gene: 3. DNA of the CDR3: TGTGCCAGCAGCACTAGCGGGGGGTTGAATGAGCAGTTCTTC. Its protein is CASSTSGGLNEQFF.

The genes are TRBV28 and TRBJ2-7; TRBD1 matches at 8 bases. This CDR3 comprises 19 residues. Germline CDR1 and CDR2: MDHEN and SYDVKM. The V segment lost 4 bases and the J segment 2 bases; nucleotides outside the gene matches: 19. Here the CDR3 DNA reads TGTGCCAGCAGTTCCAACCTACCGCAGACAGGGGCGCTTCCCTACGAGCAGTACTTC. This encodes CASSSNLPQTGALPYEQYF.

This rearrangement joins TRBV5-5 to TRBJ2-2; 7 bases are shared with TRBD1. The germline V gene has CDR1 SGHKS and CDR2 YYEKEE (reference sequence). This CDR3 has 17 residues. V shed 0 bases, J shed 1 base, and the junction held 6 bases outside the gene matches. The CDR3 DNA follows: TGTGCCAGCAGCTTGGCCCCTGGACAGGAGAACACCGGGGAGCTGTTTTTT. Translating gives CASSLAPGQENTGELFF.

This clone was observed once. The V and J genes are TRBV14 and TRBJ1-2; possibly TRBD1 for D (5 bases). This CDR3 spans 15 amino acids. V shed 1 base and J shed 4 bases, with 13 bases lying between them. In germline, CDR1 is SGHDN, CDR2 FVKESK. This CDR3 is CASSQGSGSFYGYTF. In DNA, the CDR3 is TGTGCCAGCAGCCAAGGTTCAGGGTCCTTCTATGGCTACACCTTC.

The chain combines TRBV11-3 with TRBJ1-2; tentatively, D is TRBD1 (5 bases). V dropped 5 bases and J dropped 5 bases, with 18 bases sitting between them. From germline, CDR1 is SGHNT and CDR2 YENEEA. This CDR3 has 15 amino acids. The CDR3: CASSPTLQGEYGYTF. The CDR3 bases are TGTGCCAGCAGCCCCACCCTCCAGGGTGAATATGGCTACACCTTC.

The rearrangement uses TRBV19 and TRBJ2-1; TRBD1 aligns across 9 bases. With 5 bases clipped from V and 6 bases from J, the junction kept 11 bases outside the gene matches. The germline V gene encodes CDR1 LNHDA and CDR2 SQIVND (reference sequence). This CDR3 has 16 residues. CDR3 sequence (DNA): TGTGCCAGTAGTGTTACAGGGGGCGTCTTAGGCAATGAGCAGTTCTTC. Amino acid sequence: CASSVTGGVLGNEQFF.

CDR3 region: CASTKNEGLTEAFF. CDR3 in DNA: TGTGCCAGCACCAAAAACGAGGGCCTCACTGAAGCTTTCTTT. The rearrangement joins TRBV9 to TRBJ1-1; D is undetermined. The germline V gene has CDR1 SGDLS and CDR2 YYNGEE. Trimming took 6 bases from V and 4 from J, leaving 16 bases between them. CDR3 length: 14 amino acids.

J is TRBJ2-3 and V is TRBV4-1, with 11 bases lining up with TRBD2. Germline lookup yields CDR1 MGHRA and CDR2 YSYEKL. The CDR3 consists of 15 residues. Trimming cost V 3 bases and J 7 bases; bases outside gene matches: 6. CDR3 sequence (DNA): TGCGCCAGCAGCCACGGCGTAGCGGGAGGGAATACGCAGTATTTT. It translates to CASSHGVAGGNTQYF.

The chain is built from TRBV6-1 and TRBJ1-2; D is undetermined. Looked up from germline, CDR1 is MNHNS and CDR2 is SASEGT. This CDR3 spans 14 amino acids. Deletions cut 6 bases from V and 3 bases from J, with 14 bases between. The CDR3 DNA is TGTGCCAGCAGGGAGACCGGGATAGACTATGGCTACACCTTC. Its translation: CASRETGIDYGYTF.

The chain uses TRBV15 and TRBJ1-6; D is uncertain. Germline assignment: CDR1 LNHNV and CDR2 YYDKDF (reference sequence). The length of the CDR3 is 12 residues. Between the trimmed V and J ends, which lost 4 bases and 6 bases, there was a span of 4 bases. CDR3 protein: CATSIRNSPLHF. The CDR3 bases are TGTGCCACCAGCATTCGTAATTCACCCCTCCACTTT.

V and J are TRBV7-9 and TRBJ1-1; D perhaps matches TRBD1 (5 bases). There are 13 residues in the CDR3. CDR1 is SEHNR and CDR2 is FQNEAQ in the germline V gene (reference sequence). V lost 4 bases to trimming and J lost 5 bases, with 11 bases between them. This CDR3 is CASSYIGDTEAFF. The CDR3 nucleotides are TGTGCCAGCAGCTATATAGGGGATACTGAAGCTTTCTTT.

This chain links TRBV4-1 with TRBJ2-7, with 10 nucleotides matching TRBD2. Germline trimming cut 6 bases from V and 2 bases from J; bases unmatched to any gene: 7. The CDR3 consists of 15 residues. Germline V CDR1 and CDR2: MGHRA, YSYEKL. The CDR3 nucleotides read TGCGCCAGCAGTCTCCTAGCGGGAGCTCCCTACGAGCAGTACTTC. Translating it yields CASSLLAGAPYEQYF.

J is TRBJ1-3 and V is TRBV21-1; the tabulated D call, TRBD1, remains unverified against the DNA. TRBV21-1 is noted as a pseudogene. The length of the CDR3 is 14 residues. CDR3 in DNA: TGTGCCAGCAGCAAAGAGGCAGGTAGAAACACCATATATTTT. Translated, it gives CASSKEAGRNTIYF.

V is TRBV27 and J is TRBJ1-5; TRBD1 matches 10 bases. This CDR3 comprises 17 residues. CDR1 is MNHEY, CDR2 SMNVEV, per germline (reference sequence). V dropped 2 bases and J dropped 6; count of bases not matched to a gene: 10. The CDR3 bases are TGTGCCAGCAGTTTACAGACAGGGGGCTCATACGGTCAGCCCCAGCATTTT. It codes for CASSLQTGGSYGQPQHF.

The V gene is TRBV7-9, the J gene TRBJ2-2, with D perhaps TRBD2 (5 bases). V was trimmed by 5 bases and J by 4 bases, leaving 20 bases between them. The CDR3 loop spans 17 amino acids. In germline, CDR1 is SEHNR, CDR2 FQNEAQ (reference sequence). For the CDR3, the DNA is TGTGCCAGCAGCCCTCGACGTGGGAGCCGGGGCACCGGGGAGCTGTTTTTT. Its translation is CASSPRRGSRGTGELFF.

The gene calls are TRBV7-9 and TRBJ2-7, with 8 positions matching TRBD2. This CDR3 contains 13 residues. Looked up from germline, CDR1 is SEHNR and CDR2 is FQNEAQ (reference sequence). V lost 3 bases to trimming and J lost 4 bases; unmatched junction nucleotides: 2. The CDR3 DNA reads TGTGCCAGCAGCTTTAGCGGGGTTTACGAGCAGTACTTC. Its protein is CASSFSGVYEQYF.